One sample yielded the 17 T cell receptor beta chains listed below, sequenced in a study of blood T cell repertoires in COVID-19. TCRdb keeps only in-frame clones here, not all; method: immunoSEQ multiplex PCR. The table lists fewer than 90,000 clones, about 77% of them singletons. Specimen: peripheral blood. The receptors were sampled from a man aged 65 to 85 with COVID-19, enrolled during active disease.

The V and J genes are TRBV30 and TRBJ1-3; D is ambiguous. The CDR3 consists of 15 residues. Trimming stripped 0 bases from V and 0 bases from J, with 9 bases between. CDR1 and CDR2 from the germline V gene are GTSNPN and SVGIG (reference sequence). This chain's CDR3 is CAWSVSGYSGNTIYF. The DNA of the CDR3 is TGTGCCTGGAGTGTAAGCGGATACTCTGGAAACACCATATATTTT.

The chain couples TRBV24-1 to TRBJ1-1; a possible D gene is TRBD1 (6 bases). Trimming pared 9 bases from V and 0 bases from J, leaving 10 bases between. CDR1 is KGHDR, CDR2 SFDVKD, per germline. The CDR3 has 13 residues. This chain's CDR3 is CATRTEMNTEAFF. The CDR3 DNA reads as TGTGCCACCCGGACAGAGATGAACACTGAAGCTTTCTTT.

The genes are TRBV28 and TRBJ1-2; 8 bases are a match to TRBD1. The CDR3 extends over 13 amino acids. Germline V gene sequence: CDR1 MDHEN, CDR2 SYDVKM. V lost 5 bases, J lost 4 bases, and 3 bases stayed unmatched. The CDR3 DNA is TGTGCCAGCAGTCCGGACAGGGCCTATGGCTACACCTTC. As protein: CASSPDRAYGYTF.

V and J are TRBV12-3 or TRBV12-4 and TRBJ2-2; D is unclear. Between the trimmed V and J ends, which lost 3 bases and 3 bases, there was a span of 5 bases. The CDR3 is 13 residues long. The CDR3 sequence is CASSFRDTGELFF. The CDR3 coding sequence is TGTGCCAGCAGTTTCCGGGACACCGGGGAGCTGTTTTTT.

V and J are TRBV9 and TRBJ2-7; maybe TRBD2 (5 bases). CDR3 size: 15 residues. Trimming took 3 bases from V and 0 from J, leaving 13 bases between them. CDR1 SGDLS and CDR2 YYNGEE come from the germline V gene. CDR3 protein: CASSAGIASSYEQYF. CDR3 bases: TGTGCCAGCAGCGCGGGAATCGCCAGCTCCTACGAGCAGTACTTC.

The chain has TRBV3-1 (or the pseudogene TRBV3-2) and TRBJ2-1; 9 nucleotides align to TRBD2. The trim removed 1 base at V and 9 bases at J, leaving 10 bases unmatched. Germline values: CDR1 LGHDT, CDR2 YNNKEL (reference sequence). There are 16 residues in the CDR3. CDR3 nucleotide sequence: TGTGCCAGCAGCCAAGGCTCGGCGGGAGGGATCGGTGAGCAGTTCTTC. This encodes CASSQGSAGGIGEQFF.

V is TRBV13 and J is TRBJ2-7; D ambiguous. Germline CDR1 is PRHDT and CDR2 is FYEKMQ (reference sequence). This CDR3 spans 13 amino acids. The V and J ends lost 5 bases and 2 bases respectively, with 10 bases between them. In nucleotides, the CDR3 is TGTGCCAGCAGCCCGCGGATCGCCTACGAGCAGTACTTC. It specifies CASSPRIAYEQYF.

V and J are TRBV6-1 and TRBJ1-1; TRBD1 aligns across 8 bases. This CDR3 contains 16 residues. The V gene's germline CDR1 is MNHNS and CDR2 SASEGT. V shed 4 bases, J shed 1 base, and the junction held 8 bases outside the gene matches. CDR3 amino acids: CASSGSWTGRNTEAFF. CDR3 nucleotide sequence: TGTGCCAGCAGTGGATCGTGGACAGGGAGGAACACTGAAGCTTTCTTT.

The CDR3 loop reads CASSADRGVEETQYF. CDR3 bases: TGTGCCAGTAGTGCGGACAGGGGCGTGGAAGAGACCCAGTACTTC. The V call is TRBV19, the J call TRBJ2-5; 9 nucleotides agree with TRBD1. Germline V gene lookup returns CDR1 LNHDA and CDR2 SQIVND (reference sequence). With 5 bases clipped from V and 3 bases from J, the junction kept 7 bases outside the gene matches. The CDR3 spans 15 residues.

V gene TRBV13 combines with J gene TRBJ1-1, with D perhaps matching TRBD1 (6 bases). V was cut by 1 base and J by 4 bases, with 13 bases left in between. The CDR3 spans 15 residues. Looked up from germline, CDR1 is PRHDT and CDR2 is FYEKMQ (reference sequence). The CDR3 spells CASSLAETGSTEAFF. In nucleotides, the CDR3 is TGTGCCAGCAGCTTAGCCGAAACAGGGAGCACTGAAGCTTTCTTT.

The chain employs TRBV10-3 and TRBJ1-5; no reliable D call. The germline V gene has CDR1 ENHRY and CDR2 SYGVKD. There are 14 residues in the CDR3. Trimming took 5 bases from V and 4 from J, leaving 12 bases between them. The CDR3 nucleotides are TGTGCCATCAGTCGAGATAGCAGAAATCAGCCCCAGCATTTT. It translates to CAISRDSRNQPQHF.

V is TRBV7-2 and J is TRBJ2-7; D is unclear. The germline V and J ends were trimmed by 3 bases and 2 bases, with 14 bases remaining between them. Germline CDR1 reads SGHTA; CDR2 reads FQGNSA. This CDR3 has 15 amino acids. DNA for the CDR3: TGTGCCAGCAGCTTTCGACAACGACCAACCTACGAGCAGTACTTC. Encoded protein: CASSFRQRPTYEQYF.

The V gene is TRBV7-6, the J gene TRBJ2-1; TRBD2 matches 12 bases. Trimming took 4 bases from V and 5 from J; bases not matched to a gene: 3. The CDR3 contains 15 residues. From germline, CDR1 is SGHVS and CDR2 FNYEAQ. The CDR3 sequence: CASSSGLAGNNEQFF. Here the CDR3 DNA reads TGTGCCAGCAGCTCGGGACTAGCGGGTAACAATGAGCAGTTCTTC.

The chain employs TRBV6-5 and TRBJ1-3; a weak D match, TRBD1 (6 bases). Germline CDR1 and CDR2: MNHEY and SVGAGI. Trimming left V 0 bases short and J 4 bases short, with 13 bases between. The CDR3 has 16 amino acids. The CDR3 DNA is TGTGCCAGCAGTTACTCGGGAGACAGGCTCGGAAACACCATATATTTT. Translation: CASSYSGDRLGNTIYF.

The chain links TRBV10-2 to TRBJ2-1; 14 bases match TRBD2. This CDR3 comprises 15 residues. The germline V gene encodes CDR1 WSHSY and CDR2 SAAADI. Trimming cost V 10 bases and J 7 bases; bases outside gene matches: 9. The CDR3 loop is CAIGTSGRGMNEQFF. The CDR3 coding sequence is TGCGCCATCGGGACTAGCGGGAGAGGTATGAATGAGCAGTTCTTC.

Here the CDR3 DNA reads TGTGCCAGCGGGCGCATGTCTGACAAAATTTCCTACGAGCAGTACTTC. Translated: CASGRMSDKISYEQYF. V gene TRBV6-4 combines with J gene TRBJ2-7; no reliable D call. Trimming stripped 8 bases from V and 1 base from J, with 21 bases between. This CDR3 contains 16 residues. The V gene's germline CDR1 is MRHNA and CDR2 SNTAGT.

The CDR3 DNA follows: TGTGCCAGCACGGAGGGAACGCGGTCTGAAGCTTTCTTT. This codes for CASTEGTRSEAFF. The J gene is TRBJ1-1, the V gene TRBV28; D remains ambiguous. Trimming stripped 7 bases from V and 6 bases from J, with 15 bases between. The V gene's germline CDR1 is MDHEN and CDR2 SYDVKM. The CDR3 extends over 13 amino acids.